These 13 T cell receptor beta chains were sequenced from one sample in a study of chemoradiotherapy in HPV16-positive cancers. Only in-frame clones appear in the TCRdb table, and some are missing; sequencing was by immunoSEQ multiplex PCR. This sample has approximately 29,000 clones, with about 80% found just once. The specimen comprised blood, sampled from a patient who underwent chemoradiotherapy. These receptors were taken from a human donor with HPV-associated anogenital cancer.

For the CDR3, the DNA is TGCGCCAGCAAGGACAGGGGCACCGGGGAGCTGTTTTTT. Encoded protein: CASKDRGTGELFF. V is TRBV10-1 and J is TRBJ2-2; TRBD1 matches 9 bases. After removal of 7 bases from V and 4 bases from J, the junction contained 1 base not matched to a gene. The germline V gene has CDR1 WNHNN and CDR2 SYGVQD (reference sequence). The CDR3 extends over 13 amino acids.

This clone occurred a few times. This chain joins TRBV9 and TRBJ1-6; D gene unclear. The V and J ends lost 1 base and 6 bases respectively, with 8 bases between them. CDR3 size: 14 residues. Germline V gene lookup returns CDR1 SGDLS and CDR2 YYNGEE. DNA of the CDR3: TGTGCCAGCAGCGTAACTGGAACTAATTCACCCCTCCACTTT. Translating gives CASSVTGTNSPLHF.

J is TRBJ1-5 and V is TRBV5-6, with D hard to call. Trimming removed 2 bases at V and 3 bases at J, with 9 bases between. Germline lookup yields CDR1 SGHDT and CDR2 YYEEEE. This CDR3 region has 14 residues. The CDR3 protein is CASSLWYSNQPQHF. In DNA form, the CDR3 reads TGTGCCAGCAGCTTATGGTATTCCAATCAGCCCCAGCATTTT.

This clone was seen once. The CDR3 DNA is TGTGCCAGCAGTGAAGGGACAGGGGGAAACCAAGAGACCCAGTACTTC. The encoded protein is CASSEGTGGNQETQYF. V usage is TRBV2 and J usage is TRBJ2-5, with 10 bases matching TRBD1. J lost 0 bases, V lost 1 base, and 2 bases had no gene match. The CDR3 runs 16 residues. CDR1 is SNHLY and CDR2 is FYNNEI in the germline V gene.

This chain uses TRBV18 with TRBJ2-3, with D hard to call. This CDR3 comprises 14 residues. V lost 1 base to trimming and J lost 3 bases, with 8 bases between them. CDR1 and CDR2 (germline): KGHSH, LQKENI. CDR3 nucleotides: TGTGCCAGCTCACCACGTAGGGTTACAGATACGCAGTATTTT. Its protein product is CASSPRRVTDTQYF.

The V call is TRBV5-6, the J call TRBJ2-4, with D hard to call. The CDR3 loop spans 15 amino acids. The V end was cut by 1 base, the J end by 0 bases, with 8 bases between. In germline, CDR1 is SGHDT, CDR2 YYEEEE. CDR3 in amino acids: CASSLLHLAKNIQYF. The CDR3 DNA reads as TGTGCCAGCAGCTTGCTACATCTAGCCAAAAACATTCAGTACTTC. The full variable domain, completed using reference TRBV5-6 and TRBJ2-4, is DAGVTQSPTHLIKTRGQQVTLRCSPKSGHDTVSWYQQALGQGPQFIFQYYEEEERQRGNFPDRFSGHQFPNYSSELNVNALLLGDSALYLCASSLLHLAKNIQYFGAGTRLSVL.

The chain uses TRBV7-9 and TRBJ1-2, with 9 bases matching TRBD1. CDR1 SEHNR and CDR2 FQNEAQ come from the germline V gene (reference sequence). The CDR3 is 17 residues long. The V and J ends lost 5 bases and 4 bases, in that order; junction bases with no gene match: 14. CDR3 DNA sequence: TGTGCCAGCAGCCCCACAGGGGGCCATTACCCGGCCTATGGCTACACCTTC. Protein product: CASSPTGGHYPAYGYTF.

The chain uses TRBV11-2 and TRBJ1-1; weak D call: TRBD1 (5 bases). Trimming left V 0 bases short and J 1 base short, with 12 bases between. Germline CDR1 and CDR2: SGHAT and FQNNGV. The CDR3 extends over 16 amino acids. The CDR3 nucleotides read TGTGCCAGCAGCTTAGAAGTCGGGACGGGGAACACTGAAGCTTTCTTT. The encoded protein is CASSLEVGTGNTEAFF.

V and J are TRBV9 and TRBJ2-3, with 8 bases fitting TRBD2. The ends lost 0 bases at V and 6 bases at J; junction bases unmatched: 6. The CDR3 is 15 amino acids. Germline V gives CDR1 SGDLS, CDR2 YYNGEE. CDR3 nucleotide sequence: TGTGCCAGCAGCGTAGCCGGGGGGGGAGGCGATACGCAGTATTTT. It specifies CASSVAGGGGDTQYF. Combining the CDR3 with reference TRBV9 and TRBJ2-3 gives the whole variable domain DSGVTQTPKHLITATGQRVTLRCSPRSGDLSVYWYQQSLDQGLQFLIQYYNGEERAKGNILERFSAQQFPDLHSELNLSSLELGDSALYFCASSVAGGGGDTQYFGPGTRLTVL.

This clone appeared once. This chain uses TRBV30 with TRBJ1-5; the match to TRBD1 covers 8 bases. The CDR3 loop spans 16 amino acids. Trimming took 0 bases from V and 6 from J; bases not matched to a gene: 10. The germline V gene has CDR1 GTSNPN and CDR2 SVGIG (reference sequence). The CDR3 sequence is CAWSVLGQGAIQPQHF. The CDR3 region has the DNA TGTGCCTGGAGTGTACTAGGGCAGGGGGCGATTCAGCCCCAGCATTTT.

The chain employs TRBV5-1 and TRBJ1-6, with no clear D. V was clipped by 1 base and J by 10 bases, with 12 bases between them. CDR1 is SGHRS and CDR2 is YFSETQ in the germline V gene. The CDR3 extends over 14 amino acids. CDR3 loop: CASSLSSEYSPLHF. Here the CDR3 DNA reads TGCGCCAGCAGCTTGTCGTCGGAGTACTCACCCCTCCACTTT. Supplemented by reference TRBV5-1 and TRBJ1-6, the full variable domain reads KAGVTQTPRYLIKTRGQQVTLSCSPISGHRSVSWYQQTPGQGLQFLFEYFSETQRNKGNFPGRFSGRQFSNSRSEMNVSTLELGDSALYLCASSLSSEYSPLHFGNGTRLTVT.

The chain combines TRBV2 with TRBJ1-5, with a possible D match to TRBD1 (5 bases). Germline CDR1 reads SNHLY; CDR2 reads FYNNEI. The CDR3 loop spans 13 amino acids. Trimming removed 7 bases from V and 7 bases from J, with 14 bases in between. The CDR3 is CASNPGGVQPQHF. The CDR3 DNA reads TGTGCCAGCAACCCGGGGGGGGTCCAGCCCCAGCATTTT.

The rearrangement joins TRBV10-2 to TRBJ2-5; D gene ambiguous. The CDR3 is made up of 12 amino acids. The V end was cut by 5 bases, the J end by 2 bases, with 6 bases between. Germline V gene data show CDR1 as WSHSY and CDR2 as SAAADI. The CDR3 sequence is CASSLRQETQYF. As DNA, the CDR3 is TGCGCCAGCAGTCTGCGGCAAGAGACCCAGTACTTC.